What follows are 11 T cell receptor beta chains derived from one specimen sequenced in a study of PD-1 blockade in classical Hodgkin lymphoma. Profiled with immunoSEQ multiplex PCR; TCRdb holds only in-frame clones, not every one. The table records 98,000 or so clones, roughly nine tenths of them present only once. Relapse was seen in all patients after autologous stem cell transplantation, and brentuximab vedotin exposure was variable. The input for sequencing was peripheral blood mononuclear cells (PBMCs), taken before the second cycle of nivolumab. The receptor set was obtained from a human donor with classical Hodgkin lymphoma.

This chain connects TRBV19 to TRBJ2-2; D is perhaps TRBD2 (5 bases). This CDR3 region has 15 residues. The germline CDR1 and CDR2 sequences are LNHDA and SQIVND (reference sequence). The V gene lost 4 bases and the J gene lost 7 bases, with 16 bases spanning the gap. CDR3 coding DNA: TGTGCCAGTAGTACCTCTAGCCCCGAGGGCGGGGAGCTGTTTTTT. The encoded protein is CASSTSSPEGGELFF.

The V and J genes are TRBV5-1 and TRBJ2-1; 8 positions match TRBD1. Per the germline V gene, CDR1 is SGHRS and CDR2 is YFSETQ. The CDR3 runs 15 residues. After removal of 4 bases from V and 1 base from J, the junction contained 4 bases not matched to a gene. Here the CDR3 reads CASSRDRLSYNEQFF. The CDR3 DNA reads TGCGCCAGCAGCAGGGACAGGTTATCCTACAATGAGCAGTTCTTC.

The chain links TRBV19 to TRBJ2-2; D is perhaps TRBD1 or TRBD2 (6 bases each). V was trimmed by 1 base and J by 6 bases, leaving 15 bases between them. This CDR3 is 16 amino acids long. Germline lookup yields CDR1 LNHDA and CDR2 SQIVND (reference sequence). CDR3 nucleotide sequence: TGTGCCAGTAGTATAGGGTCGGGGGCTGGGGCCGGGGAGCTGTTTTTT. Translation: CASSIGSGAGAGELFF. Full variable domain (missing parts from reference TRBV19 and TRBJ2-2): DGGITQSPKYLFRKEGQNVTLSCEQNLNHDAMYWYRQDPGQGLRLIYYSQIVNDFQKGDIAEGYSVSREKKESFPLTVTSAQKNPTAFYLCASSIGSGAGAGELFFGEGSRLTVL.

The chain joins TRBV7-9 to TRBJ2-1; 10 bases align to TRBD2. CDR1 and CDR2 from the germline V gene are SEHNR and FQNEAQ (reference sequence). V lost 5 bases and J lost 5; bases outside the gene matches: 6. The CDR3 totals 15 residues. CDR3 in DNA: TGTGCCAGCAGCCATCTACTAGCGGGGAACAATGAGCAGTTCTTC. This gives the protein CASSHLLAGNNEQFF.

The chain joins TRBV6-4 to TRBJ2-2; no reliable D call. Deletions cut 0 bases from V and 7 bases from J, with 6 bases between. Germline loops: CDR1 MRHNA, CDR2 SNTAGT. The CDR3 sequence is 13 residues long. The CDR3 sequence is CASSDSPDGELFF. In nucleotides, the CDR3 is TGTGCCAGCAGTGACTCCCCAGACGGGGAGCTGTTTTTT.

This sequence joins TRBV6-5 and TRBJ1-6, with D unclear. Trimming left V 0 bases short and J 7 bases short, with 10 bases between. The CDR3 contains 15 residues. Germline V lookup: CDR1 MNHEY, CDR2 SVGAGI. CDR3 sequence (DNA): TGTGCCAGCAGTTACTCGAGTCGAGCGAATTCACCCCTCCACTTT. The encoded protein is CASSYSSRANSPLHF.

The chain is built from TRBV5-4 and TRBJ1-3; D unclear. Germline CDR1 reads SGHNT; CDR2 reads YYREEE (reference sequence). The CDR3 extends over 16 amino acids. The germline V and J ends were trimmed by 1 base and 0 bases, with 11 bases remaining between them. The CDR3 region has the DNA TGTGCCAGCAGCTTGTTTGGACGGAGCTCTGGAAACACCATATATTTT. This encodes CASSLFGRSSGNTIYF.

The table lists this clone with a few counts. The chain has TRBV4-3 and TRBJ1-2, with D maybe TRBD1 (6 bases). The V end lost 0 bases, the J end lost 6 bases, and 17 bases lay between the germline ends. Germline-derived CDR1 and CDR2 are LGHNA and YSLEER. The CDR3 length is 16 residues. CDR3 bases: TGCGCCAGCAGCCAAGATGGGGGGGGCTTCGGAGATGGCTACACCTTC. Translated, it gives CASSQDGGGFGDGYTF.

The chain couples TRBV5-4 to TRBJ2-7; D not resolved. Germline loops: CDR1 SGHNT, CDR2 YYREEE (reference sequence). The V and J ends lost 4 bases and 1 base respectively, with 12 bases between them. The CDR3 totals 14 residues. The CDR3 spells CASSQAVSSYEQYF. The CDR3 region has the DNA TGTGCCAGCAGCCAAGCAGTAAGTTCCTACGAGCAGTACTTC.

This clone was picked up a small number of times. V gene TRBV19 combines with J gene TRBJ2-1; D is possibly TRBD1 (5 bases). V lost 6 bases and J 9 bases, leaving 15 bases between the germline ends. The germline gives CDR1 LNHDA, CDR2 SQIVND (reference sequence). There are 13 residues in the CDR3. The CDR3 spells CASSGTGAVEQFF. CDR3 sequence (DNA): TGTGCCAGTAGCGGCACTGGGGCGGTTGAGCAGTTCTTC.

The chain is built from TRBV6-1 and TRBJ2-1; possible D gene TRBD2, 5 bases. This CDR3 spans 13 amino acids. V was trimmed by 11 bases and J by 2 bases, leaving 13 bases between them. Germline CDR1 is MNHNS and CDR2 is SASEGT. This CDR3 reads CAARRSPYNEQFF. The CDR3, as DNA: TGTGCCGCCCGGAGGAGCCCCTACAATGAGCAGTTCTTC.